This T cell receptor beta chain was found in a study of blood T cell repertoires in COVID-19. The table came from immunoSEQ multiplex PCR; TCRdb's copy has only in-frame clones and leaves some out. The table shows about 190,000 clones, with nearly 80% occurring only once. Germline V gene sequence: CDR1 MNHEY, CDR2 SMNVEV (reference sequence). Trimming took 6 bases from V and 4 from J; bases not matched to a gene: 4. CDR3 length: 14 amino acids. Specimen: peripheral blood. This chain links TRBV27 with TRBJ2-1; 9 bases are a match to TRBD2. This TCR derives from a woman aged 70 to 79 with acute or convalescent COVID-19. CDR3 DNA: TGTGCCAGCAGATCGACTAGCGGATACAATGAGCAGTTCTTC. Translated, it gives CASRSTSGYNEQFF.